The 21 T cell receptor beta chains in this list originate from one sample, sequenced in a study of CD8+ T cells in alopecia areata. Treatment described: oral pan-JAK inhibitor, 5-10 mg twice daily. Extraction and reverse transcription of RNA yielded cDNA as the sequencing template. The data were produced by immunoSEQ multiplex PCR, yet TCRdb's version contains in-frame clones alone and is incomplete. The sample lists some 170,000 clones, approximately 52% occurring once. The material was CD4+ T cells sorted from blood, obtained at approximately week 60, from a patient treated with tofacitinib. Every receptor here comes from a human donor with alopecia areata.

This chain uses TRBV7-2 with TRBJ1-2, with D perhaps matching TRBD1 (6 bases). The CDR3 runs to 13 residues. Germline V lookup: CDR1 SGHTA, CDR2 FQGNSA. The ends were cut back, 1 base at V and 7 bases at J, with 10 bases in the middle. The CDR3 here is CASSLVQGSGYTF. The CDR3 DNA reads TGTGCCAGCAGCTTAGTACAGGGTAGTGGCTACACCTTC.

This clone was observed a few times. The chain carries TRBV29-1 and TRBJ2-1; D is unclear. V gave up 3 bases and J gave up 5 bases, with 5 bases separating them. Germline V gene sequence: CDR1 SQVTM, CDR2 ANQGSEA. The CDR3 loop spans 11 amino acids. CDR3 region: CSVEGNNEQFF. In nucleotides, the CDR3 is TGCAGCGTTGAGGGAAACAATGAGCAGTTCTTC.

This clone was observed a few times. The chain combines TRBV6-5 with TRBJ1-1; no definite D call. CDR3 length equals 16 residues. V was trimmed by 0 bases and J by 2 bases, leaving 13 bases between them. Germline V gene lookup returns CDR1 MNHEY and CDR2 SVGAGI. This CDR3 is CASSYSWANPNTEAFF. As DNA, the CDR3 is TGTGCCAGCAGTTACTCCTGGGCCAATCCAAACACTGAAGCTTTCTTT.

This clone turned up a few times. The V call is TRBV5-6, the J call TRBJ2-7, with D perhaps TRBD1 (6 bases). The CDR3 extends over 15 amino acids. V lost 4 bases and J 3 bases, leaving 17 bases between the germline ends. Germline V CDR1 and CDR2: SGHDT, YYEEEE. As DNA, the CDR3 is TGTGCCAGCAGCCCACTTCGGACAGCGTACTACGAGCAGTACTTC. Its protein product is CASSPLRTAYYEQYF. The full variable domain, rest sourced from reference TRBV5-6 and TRBJ2-7, is DAGVTQSPTHLIKTRGQQVTLRCSPKSGHDTVSWYQQALGQGPQFIFQYYEEEERQRGNFPDRFSGHQFPNYSSELNVNALLLGDSALYLCASSPLRTAYYEQYFGPGTRLTVT.

CDR3 in amino acids: CSVGGTTGELFF. In DNA form, the CDR3 reads TGCAGCGTTGGTGGAACCACCGGGGAGCTGTTTTTT. This sequence joins TRBV29-1 and TRBJ2-2; no definite D call. Germline CDR1 is SQVTM and CDR2 is ANQGSEA. The V gene lost 4 bases and the J gene lost 4 bases, with 7 bases spanning the gap. This CDR3 region has 12 residues.

This clone has only a few counts. The chain combines TRBV29-1 with TRBJ2-3; TRBD2 matches 8 bases. Germline lookup yields CDR1 SQVTM and CDR2 ANQGSEA. The CDR3 has 18 amino acids. Germline trimming cut 1 base from V and 4 bases from J; bases unmatched to any gene: 16. The CDR3 sequence: CSVEVWGSGGLRADTQYF. In DNA, the CDR3 is TGCAGCGTTGAAGTTTGGGGGAGCGGGGGCCTTAGGGCAGATACGCAGTATTTT.

This clone came up a few times. The V call is TRBV5-1, the J call TRBJ2-5; D remains ambiguous. The length of the CDR3 is 14 residues. V was trimmed by 4 bases and J by 4 bases, leaving 14 bases between them. Germline CDR1 SGHRS, CDR2 YFSETQ. The CDR3 DNA reads as TGCGCCAGCAGCGCTGGTCACGGACGAGAGACCCAGTACTTC. Translation: CASSAGHGRETQYF.

The V gene is TRBV6-6, the J gene TRBJ2-7; 7 nucleotides line up with TRBD1. This CDR3 region has 15 residues. CDR1 is MNHNY and CDR2 is SVGAGI in the germline V gene (reference sequence). V dropped 6 bases and J dropped 4; count of bases not matched to a gene: 12. The CDR3 sequence is CASRRGGADLYEQYF. CDR3 nucleotide sequence: TGTGCCAGCAGGCGAGGGGGCGCGGACCTATACGAGCAGTACTTC.

This clone was seen at least ten times. The chain has TRBV29-1 and TRBJ2-1; D call uncertain. CDR1 is SQVTM, CDR2 ANQGSEA, per germline. V was trimmed by 7 bases and J by 15 bases, leaving 19 bases between them. CDR3 length: 11 residues. The CDR3, as DNA: TGCAGCGCCTCGGATGGGGTCTGGCCGTTCTTC. Translated: CSASDGVWPFF.

This clone was seen a few times. The J gene is TRBJ2-3, the V gene TRBV29-1; D assignment may be TRBD1 or TRBD2 (7 bases each). From germline, CDR1 is SQVTM and CDR2 ANQGSEA. The CDR3 runs 16 residues. The ends were cut back, 2 bases at V and 5 bases at J, with 20 bases in the middle. The CDR3 sequence is CSVERSWGGGVDTQYF. The CDR3 DNA follows: TGCAGCGTTGAAAGGTCGTGGGGAGGGGGCGTAGATACGCAGTATTTT.

The J gene is TRBJ1-2, the V gene TRBV20-1; D is undetermined. Deletions cut 5 bases from V and 8 bases from J, with 9 bases between. The CDR3 covers 10 residues. In germline, CDR1 is DFQATT, CDR2 SNEGSKA (reference sequence). The CDR3 sequence: CSAEEKGYTF. The CDR3 DNA is TGCAGTGCTGAAGAAAAGGGCTACACCTTC.

V is TRBV29-1 and J is TRBJ2-5; D remains ambiguous. The J call may not be correct, given that the DNA end is closer to TRBJ2-7. From germline, CDR1 is SQVTM and CDR2 ANQGSEA. The CDR3 is made up of 12 amino acids. In DNA, the CDR3 is TGCAGCGTTCAAACCCGTACCTACGAGCAGTACTTC. This codes for CSVQTRTYEQYF.

This clone was seen a handful of times. The V and J genes are TRBV5-1 and TRBJ2-2; possible D gene TRBD1, 5 bases. Germline V gene sequence: CDR1 SGHRS, CDR2 YFSETQ. The ends were cut back, 1 base at V and 0 bases at J, with 16 bases in the middle. This CDR3 has 18 amino acids. The CDR3 region is CASSLNTQGGANTGELFF. CDR3 nucleotide sequence: TGCGCCAGCAGCTTGAACACCCAGGGTGGAGCGAACACCGGGGAGCTGTTTTTT.

The chain couples TRBV6-5 to TRBJ1-5, with TRBD1 matching over 7 bases. CDR3 length: 15 residues. The V segment lost 8 bases and the J segment 2 bases; nucleotides outside the gene matches: 9. The germline V gene has CDR1 MNHEY and CDR2 SVGAGI. The CDR3 DNA reads as TGTGCCAGCGGGACCAGGGGGAGAGGCAATCAGCCCCAGCATTTT. This codes for CASGTRGRGNQPQHF.

The V gene is TRBV29-1, the J gene TRBJ1-1; D not resolved. The CDR3 totals 13 residues. Germline values: CDR1 SQVTM, CDR2 ANQGSEA. V lost 4 bases, J lost 0 bases, and 9 bases lay in between. CDR3 coding DNA: TGCAGCGTTGCACGCAGGATGAACACTGAAGCTTTCTTT. Protein product: CSVARRMNTEAFF.

The V call is TRBV5-1, the J call TRBJ1-5; TRBD1 might be the D (6 bases). This CDR3 region has 15 residues. Germline V gives CDR1 SGHRS, CDR2 YFSETQ. The V gene lost 4 bases and the J gene lost 4 bases, with 15 bases spanning the gap. CDR3 sequence (DNA): TGCGCCAGCAGCCCCGTCGGGGGGCGGAATCAGCCCCAGCATTTT. As protein: CASSPVGGRNQPQHF.

V gene TRBV5-6 combines with J gene TRBJ2-1; D ambiguous. Germline loops: CDR1 SGHDT, CDR2 YYEEEE. This CDR3 is built from 12 residues. V lost 4 bases and J lost 4, with 6 bases in between. Here the CDR3 DNA reads TGTGCCAGCAGCCTAGAATACAATGAGCAGTTCTTC. Translated, it gives CASSLEYNEQFF.

The gene calls are TRBV30 and TRBJ1-1; 8 bases line up with TRBD1. The V gene's germline CDR1 is GTSNPN and CDR2 SVGIG (reference sequence). J was trimmed by 6 bases and V by 8 bases; bases with no gene match: 8. The CDR3 extends over 12 amino acids. The CDR3 is CATAQGGPEAFF. In DNA form, the CDR3 reads TGTGCCACCGCACAGGGGGGCCCTGAAGCTTTCTTT.

This clone came up a few times. Other DNA sequences in the sample encode the same CDR3. This chain uses TRBV30 with TRBJ1-5; weak D call: TRBD1 (6 bases). This CDR3 is 13 amino acids long. Between the trimmed V and J ends, which lost 2 bases and 4 bases, there was a span of 9 bases. CDR1 is GTSNPN, CDR2 SVGIG, per germline (reference sequence). CDR3: CAWSPQGNQPQHF. Here the CDR3 DNA reads TGTGCCTGGAGTCCACAGGGAAATCAGCCCCAGCATTTT. Full variable domain (missing parts from reference TRBV30 and TRBJ1-5): SQTIHQWPATLVQPVGSPLSLECTVEGTSNPNLYWYRQAAGRGLQLLFYSVGIGQISSEVPQNLSASRPQDRQFILSSKKLLLSDSGFYLCAWSPQGNQPQHFGDGTRLSIL.

The genes are TRBV6-5 and TRBJ2-7; possibly TRBD2 for D (6 bases). CDR1 and CDR2 from the germline V gene are MNHEY and SVGAGI. The CDR3 extends over 12 amino acids. Trimming removed 2 bases from V and 11 bases from J, with 13 bases in between. As DNA, the CDR3 is TGTGCCAGCAGTTACGGGGGGACTCAAGAGTACTTC. As protein: CASSYGGTQEYF.

The gene calls are TRBV29-1 and TRBJ1-5; tentatively, D is TRBD1 (5 bases). Trimming cost V 5 bases and J 3 bases, with 11 bases left between them. The CDR3 covers 13 residues. Per the germline V gene, CDR1 is SQVTM and CDR2 is ANQGSEA. This chain's CDR3 is CSVWDGDNQPQHF. The CDR3 DNA sequence: TGCAGCGTTTGGGACGGAGACAATCAGCCCCAGCATTTT.